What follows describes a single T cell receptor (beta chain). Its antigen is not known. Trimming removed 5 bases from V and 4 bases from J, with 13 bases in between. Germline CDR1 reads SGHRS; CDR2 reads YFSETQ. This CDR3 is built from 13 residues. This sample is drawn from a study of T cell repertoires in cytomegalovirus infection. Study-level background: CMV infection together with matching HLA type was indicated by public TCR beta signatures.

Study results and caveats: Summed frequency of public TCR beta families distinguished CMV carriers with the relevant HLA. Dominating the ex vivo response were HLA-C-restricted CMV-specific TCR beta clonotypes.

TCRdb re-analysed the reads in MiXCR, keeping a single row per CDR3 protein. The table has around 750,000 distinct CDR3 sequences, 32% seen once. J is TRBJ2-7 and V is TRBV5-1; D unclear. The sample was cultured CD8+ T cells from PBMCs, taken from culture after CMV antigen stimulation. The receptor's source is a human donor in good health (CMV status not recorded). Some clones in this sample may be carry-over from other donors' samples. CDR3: CASRYGPRYEQYF. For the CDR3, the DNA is TGCGCCAGCAGATACGGACCCCGTTACGAGCAGTACTTC.